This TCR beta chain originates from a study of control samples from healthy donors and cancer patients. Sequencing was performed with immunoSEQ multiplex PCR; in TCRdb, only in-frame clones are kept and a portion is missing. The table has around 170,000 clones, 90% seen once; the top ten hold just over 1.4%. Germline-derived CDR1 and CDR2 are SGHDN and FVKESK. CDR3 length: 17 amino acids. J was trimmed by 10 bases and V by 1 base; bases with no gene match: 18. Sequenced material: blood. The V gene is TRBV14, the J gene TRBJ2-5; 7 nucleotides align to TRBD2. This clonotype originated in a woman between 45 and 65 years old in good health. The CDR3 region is CASSQGWAGEEPRGQYF. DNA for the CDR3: TGTGCCAGCAGCCAAGGTTGGGCGGGGGAGGAACCCAGAGGCCAGTACTTC.